This entry lists 25 T cell receptor beta chains sequenced from one sample in a study of cytomegalovirus exposure and HLA in healthy donors. Generated by immunoSEQ multiplex PCR, the TCRdb table keeps only in-frame clones and is missing some. Among under 200,000 clones listed, 91% were seen once. Sample: PBMCs. Receptors originate from a woman aged 18-30 years in good health and CMV-seropositive.

The CDR3 reads CASSQDRGGSSYNEQFF. The CDR3 DNA follows: TGTGCCAGCAGCCAAGATAGGGGCGGGAGCTCCTACAATGAGCAGTTCTTC. The chain carries TRBV4-2 and TRBJ2-1; 7 bases line up with TRBD2. V gave up 0 bases and J gave up 0 bases; unmatched junction bases: 5. There are 17 residues in the CDR3. CDR1 LGHNA and CDR2 YNFKEQ come from the germline V gene.

The chain recombines TRBV4-3 with TRBJ1-2, with a possible D match to TRBD1 (6 bases). Trimming cost V 0 bases and J 8 bases, with 16 bases left between them. This CDR3 region has 15 residues. Germline lookup yields CDR1 LGHNA and CDR2 YSLEER. CDR3 coding DNA: TGCGCCAGCAGCCAAGATGACCGGGGGGCTGGGGGCTACACCTTC. Residues: CASSQDDRGAGGYTF.

Remarks on this clone: One end of the junction fails to match germline, which may point to a read error. The chain carries TRBV5-1 and TRBJ2-7; D might be TRBD2 (6 bases). Germline V lookup: CDR1 SGHRS, CDR2 YFSETQ. CDR3 length: 13 residues. The CDR3 sequence is CASSIESGTRRDF. The CDR3 coding sequence is TGCGCCAGCAGCATAGAGTCCGGGACGAGGAGGGACTTC. Full variable domain (missing parts from reference TRBV5-1 and TRBJ2-7): KAGVTQTPRYLIKTRGQQVTLSCSPISGHRSVSWYQQTPGQGLQFLFEYFSETQRNKGNFPGRFSGRQFSNSRSEMNVSTLELGDSALYLCASSIESGTRRDFGPGTRLTVT.

The rearrangement links TRBV9 to TRBJ2-7, with 11 positions matching TRBD2. J lost 6 bases, V lost 5 bases, and 7 bases had no gene match. Germline V CDR1 and CDR2: SGDLS, YYNGEE. The CDR3 length is 14 residues. The CDR3 protein is CASSITSGGGEQYF. CDR3 bases: TGTGCCAGCAGTATAACTAGCGGGGGTGGCGAGCAGTACTTC.

The chain couples TRBV6-5 to TRBJ2-5; D possibly corresponds to TRBD1 (6 bases). V was trimmed by 4 bases and J by 8 bases, leaving 17 bases between them. The germline CDR1 and CDR2 sequences are MNHEY and SVGAGI. This CDR3 comprises 14 residues. CDR3 in amino acids: CASSSQSPGTTQYF. The CDR3 DNA sequence: TGTGCCAGCAGTTCCCAATCCCCCGGGACAACCCAGTACTTC.

This clone occurred a few times. The rearrangement joins TRBV7-2 to TRBJ1-1, with 9 bases matching TRBD1. After removal of 6 bases from V and 0 bases from J, the junction contained 5 bases not matched to a gene. The CDR3 extends over 15 amino acids. Germline assignment: CDR1 SGHTA and CDR2 FQGNSA. CDR3 in DNA: TGTGCCAGCAGGCTCCGGACAGGGGTGAACACTGAAGCTTTCTTT. Its protein product is CASRLRTGVNTEAFF.

This clone occurred once. The chain combines TRBV28 with TRBJ1-2, with 7 nucleotides matching TRBD1. Germline CDR1 reads MDHEN; CDR2 reads SYDVKM. The CDR3 consists of 14 residues. The V segment lost 6 bases and the J segment 3 bases; nucleotides outside the gene matches: 7. CDR3 sequence: CASRPDRQDYGYTF. DNA for the CDR3: TGTGCCAGCAGACCGGACAGGCAGGACTATGGCTACACCTTC.

This chain links TRBV28 with TRBJ2-7; tentative D call: TRBD1 (6 bases). V was shortened by 7 bases and J by 2 bases, with 12 bases between the two germline ends. The germline gives CDR1 MDHEN, CDR2 SYDVKM. The CDR3 is 13 residues long. The CDR3 nucleotides read TGTGCCAGCACCCAAGACAGGACCTACGAGCAGTACTTC. Protein: CASTQDRTYEQYF.

The chain carries TRBV29-1 and TRBJ2-1; the D gene is possibly TRBD2 (6 bases). Germline V gene lookup returns CDR1 SQVTM and CDR2 ANQGSEA. The ends were cut back, 6 bases at V and 0 bases at J, with 15 bases in the middle. CDR3 size: 15 residues. The CDR3: CSVVGLQSSYNEQFF. CDR3 DNA sequence: TGCAGCGTGGTGGGACTCCAGAGCTCCTACAATGAGCAGTTCTTC.

The J gene is TRBJ1-3, the V gene TRBV10-3; D perhaps matches TRBD1 (5 bases). The germline gives CDR1 ENHRY, CDR2 SYGVKD. This CDR3 spans 15 amino acids. Trimming left V 5 bases short and J 0 bases short, with 11 bases between. The CDR3 loop is CAISTGMSSGNTIYF. The CDR3 bases are TGTGCCATCAGTACAGGCATGAGCTCTGGAAACACCATATATTTT.

The sample holds one count of this clone. This chain connects TRBV19 to TRBJ2-7; 16 positions match TRBD2. The CDR3 consists of 17 residues. Germline CDR1 and CDR2: LNHDA and SQIVND (reference sequence). J lost 6 bases, V lost 4 bases, and 9 bases had no gene match. CDR3 DNA sequence: TGTGCCAGTAGTAACCGGGGACTAGCGGGAGGGCCGGTCGAGCAGTACTTC. It translates to CASSNRGLAGGPVEQYF.

The chain couples TRBV5-1 to TRBJ2-6; D is perhaps TRBD1 (6 bases). Germline-derived CDR1 and CDR2 are SGHRS and YFSETQ. Trimming took 1 base from V and 0 from J, leaving 14 bases between them. The CDR3 has 18 amino acids. The CDR3, as DNA: TGCGCCAGCAGCTTGCCGGCAGGGACAAACTCTGGGGCCAACGTCCTGACTTTC. Translating it yields CASSLPAGTNSGANVLTF.

This chain connects TRBV7-9 to TRBJ2-5, with unresolved D. CDR3 size: 17 residues. Trimming shortened V by 0 bases and J by 1 base, and 15 bases separated the two germline ends. The germline gives CDR1 SEHNR, CDR2 FQNEAQ (reference sequence). CDR3: CASSLALAGDFQETQYF. Written as DNA, the CDR3 is TGTGCCAGCAGCTTAGCGTTGGCTGGAGACTTCCAAGAGACCCAGTACTTC.

The genes are TRBV4-1 and TRBJ1-2; D perhaps matches TRBD1 (5 bases). The V gene lost 3 bases and the J gene lost 3 bases, with 17 bases spanning the gap. The CDR3 covers 16 residues. Germline V gives CDR1 MGHRA, CDR2 YSYEKL. The CDR3 DNA is TGCGCCAGCAGCCACCCGGGGCGGGGGGAGGACTATGGCTACACCTTC. As protein: CASSHPGRGEDYGYTF.

The chain combines TRBV7-2 with TRBJ1-2; 7 nucleotides line up with TRBD1. CDR1 and CDR2 (germline): SGHTA, FQGNSA. CDR3 size: 16 residues. V shed 0 bases and J 8 bases; nucleotides not matched to a gene: 12. The CDR3 nucleotides read TGTGCCAGCAGCTTAGCCCGGGACAGTAGGGTTTGGGGCTACACCTTC. Amino acid sequence: CASSLARDSRVWGYTF.

In its sample, this clone was seen once. The rearrangement links TRBV4-1 to TRBJ2-7, with 14 bases matching TRBD2. The V segment lost 3 bases and the J segment 6 bases; nucleotides outside the gene matches: 4. The CDR3 has 15 amino acids. CDR1 and CDR2 from the germline V gene are MGHRA and YSYEKL. The DNA for the CDR3 is TGCGCCAGCAGCCACCCGGGACTAGCGGGAGTCGAGCAGTACTTC. It is translated as CASSHPGLAGVEQYF.

The chain couples TRBV30 to TRBJ1-2; 9 bases map to TRBD1. Germline V gives CDR1 GTSNPN, CDR2 SVGIG (reference sequence). The CDR3 runs 19 residues. V lost 1 base to trimming and J lost 0 bases; unmatched junction nucleotides: 15. The CDR3 DNA reads as TGTGCCTGGAGTGGAGGAGAGGACAGGGGAAATTGGGCTAACTATGGCTACACCTTC. It encodes CAWSGGEDRGNWANYGYTF.

The chain uses TRBV7-9 and TRBJ2-2; maybe TRBD1 (6 bases). V was pared by 5 bases and J by 6 bases, with 13 bases between. The germline gives CDR1 SEHNR, CDR2 FQNEAQ (reference sequence). The CDR3 extends over 14 amino acids. CDR3 bases: TGTGCCAGCAGCCCCCAGGGGCAGGCCGGGGAGCTGTTTTTT. It yields the protein CASSPQGQAGELFF.

The chain joins TRBV7-2 to TRBJ1-4; D not resolved. CDR3 length: 14 amino acids. V dropped 4 bases and J dropped 0 bases, with 6 bases sitting between them. Germline loops: CDR1 SGHTA, CDR2 FQGNSA. CDR3 residues: CASSYSATNEKLFF. Written as DNA, the CDR3 is TGTGCCAGCAGCTACAGTGCAACTAATGAAAAACTGTTTTTT.

This chain connects TRBV6-5 to TRBJ2-7, with a possible D match to TRBD2 (6 bases). V was pared by 6 bases and J by 0 bases, with 15 bases between. The CDR3 runs 15 residues. CDR1 and CDR2 from the germline V gene are MNHEY and SVGAGI. The DNA of the CDR3 is TGTGCCAGCAGCCCTTTAGGCGGGAACTCCTACGAGCAGTACTTC. Its translation is CASSPLGGNSYEQYF.

J is TRBJ2-3 and V is TRBV15; 12 nucleotides match TRBD2. The J segment lost 0 bases and the V segment lost 5 bases, leaving 6 bases of the junction unmatched. CDR3 length: 17 amino acids. Germline V lookup: CDR1 LNHNV, CDR2 YYDKDF (reference sequence). The CDR3 reads CATSELAGGQSTDTQYF. In nucleotides, the CDR3 is TGTGCCACCAGCGAACTAGCGGGGGGCCAGAGCACAGATACGCAGTATTTT.

The chain has TRBV9 and TRBJ1-4; possible D gene TRBD1, 6 bases. From germline, CDR1 is SGDLS and CDR2 YYNGEE. This CDR3 has 16 residues. Trimming removed 4 bases at V and 8 bases at J, with 21 bases between. CDR3 protein: CASSQNTGGGEEKLFF. The CDR3, as DNA: TGTGCCAGCAGCCAAAATACGGGGGGCGGAGAAGAAAAACTGTTTTTT.

V gene TRBV5-1 combines with J gene TRBJ1-2, with 8 bases fitting TRBD1. Germline V lookup: CDR1 SGHRS, CDR2 YFSETQ. Trimming at V came to 4 bases and at J to 5 bases, leaving 13 bases not matched to a gene. The CDR3 is 16 amino acids. The CDR3 nucleotides are TGCGCCAGCAGCGCACTACCGGGACAGGTTTCTTATGGCTACACCTTC. Amino acids: CASSALPGQVSYGYTF.

V is TRBV9 and J is TRBJ1-4; 7 bases match TRBD1. This CDR3 contains 14 residues. Trimming removed 3 bases from V and 7 bases from J; junction bases left unmatched: 6. Germline V gene data show CDR1 as SGDLS and CDR2 as YYNGEE. In nucleotides, the CDR3 is TGTGCCAGCAGCGGCGGGAGGGGGCGTGAAAAACTGTTTTTT. Protein product: CASSGGRGREKLFF.

V gene TRBV5-1 combines with J gene TRBJ2-2; no clear D gene. V shed 4 bases and J shed 0 bases, with 13 bases lying between them. The CDR3 sequence is 16 residues long. Germline V CDR1 and CDR2: SGHRS, YFSETQ. In nucleotides, the CDR3 is TGCGCCAGCAGCCTGAAGACTCGAACGAACACCGGGGAGCTGTTTTTT. Encoded protein: CASSLKTRTNTGELFF.